The 18 T cell receptor beta chains below were found in one sample sequenced in a study of CD8+CD57+ T cells in acquired aplastic anemia. According to the study, genomic DNA was the template for TCR beta VDJ and CDR3 profiling. TCRdb re-derived calls from the reads in MiXCR, one entry per CDR3 protein. The table lists about 220,000 distinct CDR3 sequences, 30% to 40% of them singletons, with roughly 1.1% in the top ten. Sequenced: sorted CD4+, CD8+, or CD8+CD57+ T cells (not recorded which) from PBMCs. These receptor sequences come from a human donor in good health, serving as a control.

This clonotype has at least ten counts. This chain uses TRBV7-2 with TRBJ2-7; D uncertain. CDR1 is SGHTA, CDR2 FQGNSA, per germline. V lost 0 bases to trimming and J lost 6 bases, with 12 bases between them. This CDR3 spans 14 amino acids. The CDR3 bases are TGTGCCAGCAGCTTAGCGGGGTTGTATAGCGAGCAGTACTTC. It specifies CASSLAGLYSEQYF.

On this clonotype itself: Germline is not matched at one junction end, which may reflect a read error. This sequence joins TRBV29-1 and TRBJ1-1; tentative D call: TRBD1 (6 bases). There are 12 residues in the CDR3. The germline V gene has CDR1 SQVTM and CDR2 ANQGSEA. In nucleotides, the CDR3 is TGCAGCGTTGTCGGACAGAACTCTGAAGCTTTCTTT. It is translated as CSVVGQNSEAFF.

The chain is built from TRBV11-1 and TRBJ1-2, with D possibly being TRBD1 (5 bases). Trimming took off 5 bases at V and 9 bases at J, with 25 bases between the two ends. Germline CDR1 reads SGHAT; CDR2 reads FQDESV (reference sequence). CDR3 length: 16 residues. CDR3 bases: TGTGCCAGCAGCCCCACAGGTTCGAACCTTCTCGGGAGCTACACCTTC. Its protein product is CASSPTGSNLLGSYTF. Looking up the rest from reference TRBV11-1 and TRBJ1-2 gives the full variable domain: EAEVAQSPRYKITEKSQAVAFWCDPISGHATLYWYRQILGQGPELLVQFQDESVVDDSQLPKDRFSAERLKGVDSTLKIQPAELGDSAMYLCASSPTGSNLLGSYTFGSGTRLTVV.

This clonotype came up a few times. The rearrangement joins TRBV4-1 to TRBJ1-4; no definite D call. Germline values: CDR1 MGHRA, CDR2 YSYEKL. V gave up 0 bases and J gave up 6 bases, with 17 bases separating them. The CDR3 length is 17 residues. The CDR3 bases are TGCGCCAGCAGCCAAGAGCTCAGACTCGTGAGGGATGAAAAACTGTTTTTT. It codes for CASSQELRLVRDEKLFF.

Comments on this clonotype: A junction boundary mismatches the germline segment, possibly from a read error. The chain carries TRBV7-2 and TRBJ2-7; D perhaps matches TRBD2 (6 bases). CDR1 is SGHTA and CDR2 is FQGNSA in the germline V gene. The length of the CDR3 is 14 residues. This CDR3 is CSSSFGGSSYEQYF. CDR3 DNA: TGTTCCAGCAGCTTTGGGGGGAGCTCATACGAGCAGTACTTC. The whole variable domain, remainder taken from reference TRBV7-2 and TRBJ2-7, is GAGVSQSPSNKVTEKGKDVELRCDPISGHTALYWYRQSLGQGLEFLIYFQGNSAPDKSGLPSDRFSAERTGGSVSTLTIQRTQQEDSAVYLCSSSFGGSSYEQYFGPGTRLTVT.

The V gene is TRBV9, the J gene TRBJ2-2, with a weak D call TRBD1 (6 bases). The CDR3 is 16 amino acids. CDR1 is SGDLS and CDR2 is YYNGEE in the germline V gene. Trimming removed 2 bases from V and 1 base from J, with 12 bases in between. The CDR3 coding sequence is TGTGCCAGCAGCGTGGGTGGGACACAGAACACCGGGGAGCTGTTTTTT. This sequence encodes CASSVGGTQNTGELFF.

This clonotype showed up just a few times. The rearrangement uses TRBV5-8 and TRBJ1-4, with no clear D. Germline assignment: CDR1 SGHTS and CDR2 YDEGEE. This CDR3 is built from 15 residues. The V end was cut by 0 bases, the J end by 0 bases, with 6 bases between. The DNA for the CDR3 is TGTGCCAGCAGCTTGGGAGGTGCAACTAATGAAAAACTGTTTTTT. Protein product: CASSLGGATNEKLFF.

A few counts support this clonotype. V gene TRBV4-1 combines with J gene TRBJ2-3, with 8 bases that match TRBD2. The CDR3 sequence is 15 residues long. The V and J ends lost 1 base and 2 bases, in that order; junction bases with no gene match: 2. Germline V CDR1 and CDR2: MGHRA, YSYEKL. This CDR3 reads CASSQVAGTTDTQYF. The CDR3 DNA reads as TGCGCCAGCAGCCAAGTAGCGGGAACCACAGATACGCAGTATTTT.

As concerns this clonotype: The conserved phenylalanine or tryptophan normally closing the CDR3 is absent here, so this likely arose from a read error. This chain links TRBV19 with TRBJ1-2, with D hard to call. Germline-derived CDR1 and CDR2 are LNHDA and SQIVND (reference sequence). V lost 7 bases, J lost 3 bases, and 12 bases lay in between. CDR3 length: 13 residues. The CDR3 coding sequence is TGTGCCAGTACCCTCGGGAGGGACTATGGCTACACCTCC. As protein: CASTLGRDYGYTS.

This sequence joins TRBV7-3 and TRBJ2-1; 8 bases line up with TRBD2. The germline V gene encodes CDR1 SGHTA and CDR2 FQGTGA. CDR3 length: 15 amino acids. V shed 4 bases and J 5 bases; nucleotides not matched to a gene: 7. CDR3 coding DNA: TGTGCCAGCAGCTCCCCGGGGGGGGGGCACAATGAGCAGTTCTTC. Its protein is CASSSPGGGHNEQFF.

This clonotype was picked up a small number of times. The J gene is TRBJ2-5, the V gene TRBV20-1; 7 bases are a match to TRBD1. The CDR3 runs to 14 residues. CDR1 DFQATT and CDR2 SNEGSKA come from the germline V gene (reference sequence). J lost 3 bases, V lost 0 bases, and 4 bases had no gene match. The CDR3 DNA sequence: TGCAGTGCTAGAGAGGGACAGCTTAAAGAGACCCAGTACTTC. The encoded protein is CSAREGQLKETQYF.

This clonotype was found many times. The chain uses TRBV10-1 and TRBJ1-3, with 8 bases identical to TRBD1. With V trimmed by 7 bases and J by 3 bases, 11 bases remained unmatched. Germline V CDR1 and CDR2: WNHNN, SYGVQD (reference sequence). The CDR3 extends over 16 amino acids. The CDR3 DNA reads as TGCGCCAGCATTCTTTACGGACAGGGAGGTGGAAACACCATATATTTT. Its protein product is CASILYGQGGGNTIYF.

Note on this clonotype: This may arise from a read error, as a much more abundant clone is one base away. The gene calls are TRBV20-1 and TRBJ2-1; 8 nucleotides agree with TRBD2. Germline V gives CDR1 DFQATT, CDR2 SNEGSKA (reference sequence). This CDR3 is 15 amino acids long. CDR3 bases: TGCAGTGCTGGAGATCCCACTAGCGGATACAATGAGCAGTTCTTC. Encoded protein: CSAGDPTSGYNEQFF.

This clonotype was counted many times. V and J are TRBV14 and TRBJ1-1, with D unresolved. The CDR3 spans 18 residues. In germline, CDR1 is SGHDN, CDR2 FVKESK. Trimming left V 1 base short and J 0 bases short, with 18 bases between. CDR3 coding DNA: TGTGCCAGCAGCCAAGGTCTTGGCCTCTGGTCCCTGAACACTGAAGCTTTCTTT. Translated: CASSQGLGLWSLNTEAFF.

This clonotype showed up many times. The chain's CDR3 is CASSHLGQGTDTQYF. CDR3 nucleotide sequence: TGTGCCAGCAGCCATCTCGGACAGGGCACAGATACGCAGTATTTT. The J gene is TRBJ2-3, the V gene TRBV14, with 7 bases that match TRBD1. Germline-derived CDR1 and CDR2 are SGHDN and FVKESK. J lost 1 base, V lost 3 bases, and 4 bases had no gene match. This CDR3 contains 15 residues.

This clonotype was counted at least ten times. The rearrangement joins TRBV25-1 to TRBJ2-7, with 8 bases lining up with TRBD1. Germline lookup yields CDR1 MGHDK and CDR2 SYGVNS. The CDR3 covers 13 residues. Trimming removed 6 bases from V and 6 bases from J; junction bases left unmatched: 7. CDR3 sequence: CASRDRVDSEQYF. For the CDR3, the DNA is TGTGCCAGCAGGGACAGGGTTGACTCCGAGCAGTACTTC.

This clonotype was seen repeatedly, ten times or more. V usage is TRBV11-1 and J usage is TRBJ1-5, with D tentatively TRBD1 (6 bases). This CDR3 spans 19 amino acids. Trimming cost V 1 base and J 4 bases, with 23 bases left between them. CDR1 and CDR2 (germline): SGHAT, FQDESV (reference sequence). CDR3 DNA sequence: TGTGCCAGCAGCTTAGGAGGTCGGGGGAGGACAGCGGAAAATCAGCCCCAGCATTTT. Protein product: CASSLGGRGRTAENQPQHF. The whole variable domain, remainder taken from reference TRBV11-1 and TRBJ1-5, is EAEVAQSPRYKITEKSQAVAFWCDPISGHATLYWYRQILGQGPELLVQFQDESVVDDSQLPKDRFSAERLKGVDSTLKIQPAELGDSAMYLCASSLGGRGRTAENQPQHFGDGTRLSIL.

This clonotype was seen more than once but under ten times. The chain uses TRBV30 and TRBJ2-7; D perhaps matches TRBD2 (6 bases). The CDR3 covers 14 residues. V dropped 4 bases and J dropped 7 bases, with 20 bases sitting between them. Germline lookup yields CDR1 GTSNPN and CDR2 SVGIG (reference sequence). The chain's CDR3 is CAWTRAGGAGEQYF. The CDR3 region has the DNA TGTGCCTGGACTCGAGCAGGAGGGGCCGGGGAGCAGTACTTC.